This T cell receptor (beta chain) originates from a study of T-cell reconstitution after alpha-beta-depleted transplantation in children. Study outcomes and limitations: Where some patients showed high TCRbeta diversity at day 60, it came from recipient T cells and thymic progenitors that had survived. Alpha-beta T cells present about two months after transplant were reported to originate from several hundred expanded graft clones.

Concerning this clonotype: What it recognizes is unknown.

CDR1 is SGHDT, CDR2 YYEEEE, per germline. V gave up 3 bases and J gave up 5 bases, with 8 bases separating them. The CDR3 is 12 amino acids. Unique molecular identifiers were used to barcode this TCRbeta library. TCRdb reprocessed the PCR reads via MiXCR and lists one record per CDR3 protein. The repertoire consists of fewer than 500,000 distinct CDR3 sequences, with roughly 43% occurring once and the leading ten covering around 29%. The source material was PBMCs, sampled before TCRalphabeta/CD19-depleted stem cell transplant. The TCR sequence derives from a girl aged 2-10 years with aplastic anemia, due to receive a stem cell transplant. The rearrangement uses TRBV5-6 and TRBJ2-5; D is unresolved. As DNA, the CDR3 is TGTGCCAGCAGCTGGCGTAGGGAGACCCAGTACTTC. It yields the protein CASSWRRETQYF. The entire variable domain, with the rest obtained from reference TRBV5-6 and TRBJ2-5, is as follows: DAGVTQSPTHLIKTRGQQVTLRCSPKSGHDTVSWYQQALGQGPQFIFQYYEEEERQRGNFPDRFSGHQFPNYSSELNVNALLLGDSALYLCASSWRRETQYFGPGTRLLVL.